The rows below give T cell receptor beta chains drawn from one sample of a study of CD4 T cells in relation to SARS-CoV-2 and coronaviruses. This table comes from immunoSEQ multiplex PCR, and its TCRdb copy is limited to in-frame clones, with some not included. The sample yields some 15,000 clones, approximately 78% seen once. No antigens are known for them. Material for sequencing was CD4+ T cells from PBMCs, cultured in vitro. These receptors were obtained from a human donor in good health. The CDR3 runs from the conserved cysteine through the conserved F or W. A D gene is named only where the DNA matches it firmly.

V: TRBV18
J: TRBJ1-4
D: -
length: 16
CDR3: CASSYAPWVLNEKLFF

V: TRBV6-5
J: TRBJ2-7
D: TRBD2
length: 13
CDR3: CASSRTSLYEQYF

V: TRBV5-1
J: TRBJ2-3
D: TRBD2
length: 18
CDR3: CASSLNIAGGGSTDTQYF

V: TRBV5-1
J: TRBJ2-7
D: -
length: 13
CDR3: CASSTGGGHEQYF

V: TRBV4-1
J: TRBJ2-3
D: -
length: 16
CDR3: CASSPSGDISTDTQYF

V: TRBV6-6
J: TRBJ1-2
D: TRBD1
length: 14
CDR3: CASMRDSVNYGYTF

V: TRBV28
J: TRBJ1-5
D: -
length: 14
CDR3: CASRFRTDDQPQHF

V: TRBV10-3
J: TRBJ2-7
D: -
length: 17
CDR3: CAISEQGLRMGRYEQYF

V: TRBV10-1
J: TRBJ2-7
D: -
length: 14
CDR3: CASSEFGGSHEQYF

V: TRBV6-5
J: TRBJ2-3
D: -
length: 11
CDR3: CASSYLDTQYF

V: TRBV7-8
J: TRBJ2-2
D: -
length: 14
CDR3: CASTVQGNTGELFF